Sequencing of this T cell receptor (beta chain) was carried out in a study of blood T cell repertoires in COVID-19. At the level of the study: Acute and convalescent COVID-19 specimens originated in the United States, Italy and Spain. T cells, B-cell-depleted T cells, or PBMCs provided the cDNA or gDNA that served as material.

Authors' analysis steps: Estimated nucleated cell counts came from reference gene primer amplification. The table came from immunoSEQ multiplex PCR; TCRdb's copy has only in-frame clones and leaves some out. That table is the source of V, J and clone size, and D and trimming were worked out from the DNA. The table shows about 150,000 clones, with more than 80% occurring only once. As for this clone: At one end, the junction sequence differs from germline, possibly due to a read error.

The sequenced sample consisted of peripheral blood. The receptor comes from a man between 70 and 80 years old with acute or convalescent COVID-19.

The DNA of the CDR3 is TGTGCCAGGAGCCTCGGGACAGGGTACATAGACACCGGGGAGCTGTTTTTT. Translating it yields CARSLGTGYIDTGELFF. V usage is TRBV14 and J usage is TRBJ2-2; 9 bases are shared with TRBD1. The germline CDR1 and CDR2 sequences are SGHDN and FVKESK. This CDR3 has 17 residues.